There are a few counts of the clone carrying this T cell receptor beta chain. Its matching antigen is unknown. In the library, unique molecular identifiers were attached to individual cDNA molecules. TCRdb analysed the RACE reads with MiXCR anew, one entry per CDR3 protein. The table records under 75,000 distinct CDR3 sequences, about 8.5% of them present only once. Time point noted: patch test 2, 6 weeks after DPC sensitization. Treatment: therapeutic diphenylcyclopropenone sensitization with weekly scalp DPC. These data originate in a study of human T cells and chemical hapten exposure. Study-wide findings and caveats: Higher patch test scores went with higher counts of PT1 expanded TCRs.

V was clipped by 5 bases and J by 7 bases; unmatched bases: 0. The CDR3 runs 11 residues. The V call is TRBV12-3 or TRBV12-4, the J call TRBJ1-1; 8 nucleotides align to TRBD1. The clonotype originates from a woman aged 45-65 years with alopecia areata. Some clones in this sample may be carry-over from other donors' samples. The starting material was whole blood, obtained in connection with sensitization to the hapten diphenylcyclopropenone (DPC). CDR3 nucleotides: TGTGCCAGCAGTACAGGGGGTGAAGCTTTCTTT. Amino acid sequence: CASSTGGEAFF.